This T cell receptor (beta chain) was observed in a study of HIV-infected patients and healthy controls (dated by TCRdb to between 2014 and 2016). In terms of the full investigation: The question the study tested was whether immune perturbation and reconstitution could be captured by deep TCR repertoire sequencing of small blood samples from HIV patients. Overall results and qualifications from the work: Processing was restricted to sixteen HIV-infected individuals, which the authors judged to be a major constraint on the generalizability of the findings. Rare events from HIV-infected data received too much weight under size-matching, and comparisons were complicated by unequal numbers of distinct sequences between patients and controls. The use of whole blood limited sequencing depth and precluded separation of the dynamics of distinct T-cell subpopulations. Healthy controls shared more CDR3s between individuals than HIV+ patients, by Jaccard index and by count of highly shared sequences. Compared with untreated HIV+ repertoires, healthy control repertoires had roughly threefold more distinct CDR3s and higher Shannon diversity. Significantly different mean usage between HIV-infected patients and controls was observed for eight alpha and eight beta V genes. MAIT cell alpha-chain CDR3s were found at high frequency in healthy controls but were severely depleted in HIV+ repertoires. HIV-infected repertoires had significantly higher mean Gini indices than controls, possibly reflecting oligoclonality. Pairing of alpha and beta chains was not determined in the samples. The apparent post-therapy recovery of the Gini index in HIV-infected patients was not reproduced in size-matched repertoire data. HIV-associated CDR3s exhibited a significant reduction in frequency during therapy, whereas CMV-associated CDR3s exhibited no significant change, although the majority increased in frequency. In the study, no determination of donor HLA types was made. The observed differences in diversity could not be explained by the slight differences in age and sex profiles between the study cohorts.

Roughly 510 ng RNA was reverse transcribed with SuperScript III using primers against the alpha and beta constant regions. Separate alpha and beta chain libraries were made by chain-specific third strand synthesis with multiplexing indices. The protocol used a single primer pair to amplify all rearrangements within a chain, which avoided primer bias, and attached molecular barcodes to each cDNA molecule. The SP2 sequencing primer site and a random hexamer were carried on a 5' RACE adapter, to which purified cDNA was joined by T4 RNA Ligase 1. Second strand synthesis was primed from the SP2 site with Phusion polymerase, using slow temperature ramps to favor optimal annealing. The 12-nucleotide barcode on each molecule comprised two random hexamer sequences, both introduced before amplification and concatenated. P5 and P7 adapter elements plus a second index were added in a short first PCR, which was followed by an approximately 20-cycle amplification PCR with P5s and P7 primers. A total of 25 to 30 PCR cycles were applied to the libraries, which were quantified on a Qubit, sized on a Bioanalyzer, and diluted to 3 to 4 nM. The normalized libraries were sequenced on an Illumina MiSeq using 2 x 250 paired-end kits. Reverse transcription reactions underwent purification over MinElute columns, with elution into roughly 10 ul Tris-Cl. Adapter ligations were incubated for roughly 25 hours at 16 degrees C and subsequently purified with AMPure XP beads at a 1:1 ratio. On the authors' methods: Demultiplexed FASTQ files were processed with a modified Decombinator that output V, J, insert and barcode information. Sequences that shared a barcode but differed from the dominant sequence were discarded as errors, and original cDNA molecules were estimated by counting barcodes clustered at Levenshtein distance 3. For downstream analyses, the R packages ineq, vegan, igraph and RCytoscape were used, along with IMGT nomenclature and CDR3 definitions. V gene usage was calculated across distinct sequences, with every TCR tallied a single time to avoid skew from clonal expansion. Within a donor, similarity networks joined unique CDR3 amino acid sequences in every case where two of them were separated by a single Levenshtein edit. In the repertoires, a search was made for a compiled set of published HIV-specific CDR3s (more than 85 alpha, several hundred beta) and CMV-specific CDR3s (roughly 12 alpha, a few hundred beta). Lower sequence numbers were not the cause of the decreased diversity in patients, as random subsampling to size-matched repertoires showed. TCRdb took the public reads, trimmed them with fastp at Q25, ran MiXCR for clone calling and kept in-frame beta chains. Rows are unified per CDR3 protein, each entry keeping the most common DNA and genes. These V and J calls rely on TCRdb rather than the paper's analysis. Present in this sample are some 10,000 distinct CDR3 sequences, approximately 8% of which were seen just once. Clones ranked in the top ten supply under 6.5% of the sample.

By how much of the sample it makes up, this clonotype is medium-sized (0.01 to 0.1%). Its antigen remains undetermined. Base quality data are lacking; no much larger clone is found one base away. Whole blood was used without cell fractionation, so all unsorted peripheral T cells were reflected in the repertoire. Around 10 uninfected healthy donors were sampled as controls, a few of whom were sampled twice around 3 months apart. For RNA extraction, a roughly 2.7 ml sample of peripheral blood was drawn into Tempus tubes. Residual genomic DNA was removed with the TURBO-DNase kit and globin mRNA was depleted with GLOBINclear. The CDR3 covers 16 residues, taking in both the cysteine and the phenylalanine. Only CDR3 DNA is held: 48 bases, read in frame from base 1. From a lookup of the germline V gene, CDR1 and CDR2 are MNHNS and SASEGT. Trimming costs V 3 bases and J 4 bases, and their ends lie 15 bases apart.

Sequencing used blood. The sequence was obtained from an adult in good health. The V and J genes are TRBV6-1 and TRBJ1-4, with the D segment identity uncertain. The CDR3 protein is CASSEHRRSLNEKLFF. The DNA sequence is given as TGTGCCAGCAGTGAGCATCGACGGAGTCTTAATGAAAAACTGTTTTTT.